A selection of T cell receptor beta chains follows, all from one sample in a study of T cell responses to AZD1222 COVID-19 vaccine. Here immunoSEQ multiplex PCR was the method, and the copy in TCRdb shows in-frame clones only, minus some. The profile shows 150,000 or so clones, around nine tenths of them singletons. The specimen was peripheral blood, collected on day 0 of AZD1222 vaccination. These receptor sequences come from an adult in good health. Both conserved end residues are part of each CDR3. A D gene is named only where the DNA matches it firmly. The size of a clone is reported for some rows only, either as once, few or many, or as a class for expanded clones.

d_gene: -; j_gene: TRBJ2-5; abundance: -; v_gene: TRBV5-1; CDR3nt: TGCGCCAGCAGCCCGGCGGGGACCCAAGAGACCCAGTACTTC; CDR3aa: CASSPAGTQETQYF
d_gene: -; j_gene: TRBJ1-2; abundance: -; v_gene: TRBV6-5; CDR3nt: TGTGCCACTTTGGACAGAAACTATGGCTACACCTTC; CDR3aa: CATLDRNYGYTF
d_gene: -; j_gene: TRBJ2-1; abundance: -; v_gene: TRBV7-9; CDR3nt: TGTGCCAGCAGCTCCATTAGTGCTCGACGGGACAAGAACAATGAGCAGTTCTTC; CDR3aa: CASSSISARRDKNNEQFF
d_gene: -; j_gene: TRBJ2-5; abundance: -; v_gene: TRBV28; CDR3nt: TGTGCCAGCAGTGATCAAGAGACCCAGTACTTC; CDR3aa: CASSDQETQYF
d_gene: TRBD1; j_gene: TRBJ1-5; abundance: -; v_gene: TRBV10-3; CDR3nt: TGTGCCATCAGAAAAGACAGGGCAGGTGGTCCCCAGCATTTT; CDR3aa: CAIRKDRAGGPQHF
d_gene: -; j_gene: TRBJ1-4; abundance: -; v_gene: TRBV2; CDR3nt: TGTGCCAGCAGTCTTCGGAGGGTACAGGAAAAACTGTTTTTT; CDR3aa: CASSLRRVQEKLFF
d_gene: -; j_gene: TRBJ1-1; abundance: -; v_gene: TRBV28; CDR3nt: TGTGCCAGCAGTTTGACAGGAGCGAACACTGAAGCTTTCTTT; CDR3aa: CASSLTGANTEAFF
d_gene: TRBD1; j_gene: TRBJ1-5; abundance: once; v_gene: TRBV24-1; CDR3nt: TGTGCCACCAGTGCGGGACAGGGGGCTCAGCCCCAGCATTTT; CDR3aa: CATSAGQGAQPQHF
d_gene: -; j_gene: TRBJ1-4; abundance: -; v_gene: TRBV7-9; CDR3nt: TGTGCCAGCAGCCCACGACAGGACCCGGGAGAAAAACTGTTTTTT; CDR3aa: CASSPRQDPGEKLFF
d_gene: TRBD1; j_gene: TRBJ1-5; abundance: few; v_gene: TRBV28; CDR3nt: TGTGCCAGCAGTACGGGACAGGGGTATCAGCCCCAGCATTTT; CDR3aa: CASSTGQGYQPQHF
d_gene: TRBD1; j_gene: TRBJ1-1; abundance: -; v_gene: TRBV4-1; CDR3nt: TGCGCCAGCAGCCAAGAAGGGACAGCCTTTATTGAAGCTTTCTTT; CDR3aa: CASSQEGTAFIEAFF
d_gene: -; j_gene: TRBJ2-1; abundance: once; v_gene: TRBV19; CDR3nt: TGTGCTAGTACGGGGGCTCGTGAGCAGTTCTTC; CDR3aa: CASTGAREQFF
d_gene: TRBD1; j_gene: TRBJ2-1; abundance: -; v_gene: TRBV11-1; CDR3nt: TGTGCCAGCAGCTTATGGGGGACAGGGGGAAACAATGAGCAGTTCTTC; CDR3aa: CASSLWGTGGNNEQFF
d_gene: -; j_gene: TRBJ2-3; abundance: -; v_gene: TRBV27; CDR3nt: TGTGCCAGCAAGCCCGATGGCAGGGGGAGGACAGATACGCAGTATTTT; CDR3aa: CASKPDGRGRTDTQYF
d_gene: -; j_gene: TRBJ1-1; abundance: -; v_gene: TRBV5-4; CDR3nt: TGTGCCAGCAGCTTGGAAGGGGGGTTGAACACTGAAGCTTTCTTT; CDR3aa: CASSLEGGLNTEAFF
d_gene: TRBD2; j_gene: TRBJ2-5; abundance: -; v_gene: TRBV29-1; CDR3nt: TGCAGCGTTGGTTTACCGGGGGGCCAAGAGACCCAGTACTTC; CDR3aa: CSVGLPGGQETQYF
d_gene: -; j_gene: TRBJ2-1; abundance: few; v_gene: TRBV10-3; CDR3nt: TGTGCCATCAGTGATTGGGTAGACAAGGCGGGTGTGGATGAGCAGTTCTTC; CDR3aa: CAISDWVDKAGVDEQFF
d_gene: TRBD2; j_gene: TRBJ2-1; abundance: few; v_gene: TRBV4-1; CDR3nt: TGCGCCAGCACCAGGTACCTAGCGGGAGTGAATGAGCAGTTCTTC; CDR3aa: CASTRYLAGVNEQFF
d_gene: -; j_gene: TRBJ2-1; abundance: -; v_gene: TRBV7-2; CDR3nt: TGTGCCAGCAGCTTAGTCGGGAGCGGAGAAAATGAGCAGTTCTTC; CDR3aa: CASSLVGSGENEQFF
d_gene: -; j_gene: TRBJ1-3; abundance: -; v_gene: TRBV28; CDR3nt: TGTGCCAGCAGTTTAGGACACCTCTCTGGAAACACCATATATTTT; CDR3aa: CASSLGHLSGNTIYF
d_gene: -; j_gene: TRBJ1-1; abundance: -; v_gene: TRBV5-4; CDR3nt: TGTGCCAGCAGCTTGGAGGTGGGGAACACTGAAGCTTTCTTT; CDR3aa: CASSLEVGNTEAFF
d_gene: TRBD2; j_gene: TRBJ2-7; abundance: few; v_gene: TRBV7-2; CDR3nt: TGTGCCAGCAGCCCGATAGCGGGATCCACCTACGAGCAGTACTTC; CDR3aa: CASSPIAGSTYEQYF
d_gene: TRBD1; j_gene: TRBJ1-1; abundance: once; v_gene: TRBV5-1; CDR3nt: TGCGCCAGCAGCGGAATACAGGGGGCGACTGAAGCTTTCTTT; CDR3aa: CASSGIQGATEAFF